This TCR beta chain emerged from a study of healthy donors' naive CD4 and CD8 T cells. Overall study results and limits: Negatively charged CDR3s marked CD8+ lineage; positively charged CDR3s marked CD4+ lineage.

Worth noting for this clonotype: Its antigen is undetermined.

A linear amplification protocol produced the TCR libraries from about 0.45 ug of total RNA. TCRdb processed the reads anew with MiXCR; each CDR3 protein has one entry. This sample has 180,000 or so distinct CDR3 sequences, with over 60% found just once. Germline V CDR1 and CDR2: MNHEY, SVGEGT. This CDR3 has 11 residues. Trimming stripped 5 bases from V and 10 bases from J, with 12 bases between. Sorting defined naive CD4+ as CD4+CD8-CD45RO-CD45RA+ and naive CD8+ as CD8+CD4-CD45RA+CD27bright. The sequence was collected from a pool of human donors in good health; the sample pools cells from several healthy donors. Sequencing was performed on naive CD4+ and CD8+ T cells sorted from blood, pooled from several donors. The chain has TRBV6-2 or TRBV6-3 and TRBJ2-7; D is undetermined. CDR3: CASSRDAVQYF. CDR3 DNA sequence: TGTGCCAGCAGTCGAGACGCGGTACAGTACTTC.